The 5 T cell receptor beta chains given below trace back to one sample, sequenced in a study of cytomegalovirus exposure and HLA in healthy donors. The study ran its PCR with 60 Vbeta and 13 Jbeta primers. The table came from immunoSEQ multiplex PCR; TCRdb's copy has only in-frame clones and leaves some out. The sample holds a few hundred thousand clones, about 80% seen once. Source material: PBMCs. Every receptor here comes from a girl under 10 years old in good health and CMV-seronegative.

This clone appeared a few times. The rearrangement joins TRBV9 to TRBJ2-1; possible D gene TRBD2, 5 bases. Germline CDR1 reads SGDLS; CDR2 reads YYNGEE. This CDR3 has 14 amino acids. Trimming shortened V by 0 bases and J by 9 bases, and 13 bases separated the two germline ends. CDR3: CASSVEGARTEQFF. The CDR3 DNA is TGTGCCAGCAGCGTAGAGGGAGCACGCACTGAGCAGTTCTTC.

The chain uses TRBV6-4 and TRBJ1-5; D perhaps matches TRBD1 (5 bases). Germline V gene data show CDR1 as MRHNA and CDR2 as SNTAGT. The CDR3 has 13 amino acids. V lost 6 bases and J lost 7, with 13 bases in between. The CDR3 region is CASRWRAGQPQHF. CDR3 DNA: TGTGCCAGCAGGTGGAGGGCAGGGCAGCCCCAGCATTTT.

This sequence joins TRBV2 and TRBJ1-2; TRBD1 matches at 9 bases. Losses at the gene ends were 10 bases for V and 2 bases for J; bases not matched to a gene: 5. The germline V gene encodes CDR1 SNHLY and CDR2 FYNNEI. The CDR3 sequence is 13 residues long. CDR3 residues: CATGGTGNYGYTF. In DNA form, the CDR3 reads TGTGCCACTGGGGGGACAGGGAACTATGGCTACACCTTC.

The chain is built from TRBV28 and TRBJ1-5; D unresolved. The CDR3 sequence is 12 residues long. Deletions cut 2 bases from V and 6 bases from J, with 5 bases between. Germline CDR1 MDHEN, CDR2 SYDVKM. The CDR3 region is CASSLVSQPQHF. The CDR3 DNA reads as TGTGCCAGCAGTTTAGTGAGTCAGCCCCAGCATTTT.

The J gene is TRBJ1-1, the V gene TRBV27; no definite D call. Germline V lookup: CDR1 MNHEY, CDR2 SMNVEV (reference sequence). V lost 6 bases and J 4 bases, leaving 12 bases between the germline ends. This CDR3 spans 13 amino acids. CDR3 in DNA: TGTGCCAGCAGATTTGGAGGAGGCACTGAAGCTTTCTTT. Its translation: CASRFGGGTEAFF.